This T cell receptor beta chain was sequenced in a study of blood T cell repertoires in COVID-19. Study at large: From T cells, B-cell-depleted T cells, or PBMCs came the material, which was cDNA or gDNA.

Assay: immunoSEQ multiplex PCR; the TCRdb copy retains only in-frame clones and omits some. The sample contains some 240,000 clones, around four fifths of which appear only once. Participants came from fewer than 25 US areas, aged roughly 18 to 100 years. Germline loops: CDR1 LNHDA, CDR2 SQIVND (reference sequence). The CDR3 runs to 13 residues. The germline V and J ends were trimmed by 5 bases and 6 bases, with 13 bases remaining between them. The chain links TRBV19 to TRBJ1-1; perhaps TRBD1 as D (6 bases). The sequenced material came from PBMCs or T cells enriched from blood (not recorded which). The source of this sequence is a man aged 25 to 45 with acute COVID-19. The CDR3 sequence: CASSPRDIPEAFF. In DNA, the CDR3 is TGTGCCAGTAGTCCACGGGACATTCCTGAAGCTTTCTTT.